This T cell receptor beta chain was retrieved from a study of cytomegalovirus exposure and HLA in healthy donors. This clone appeared a few times. The PCR made use of 60 Vbeta and 13 Jbeta primers. Assay used: immunoSEQ multiplex PCR; TCRdb lists only in-frame clones, some missing. Of 130,000 or so clones listed, about 74% are singletons. The TCR sequence derives from a male donor in good health and CMV-seronegative. Sequencing used PBMCs.

CDR3 coding DNA: TGTGCCAGCTCACCACCGTATTTTAGGGGGCCTTGGAGCACGCAGTATTTT. Translation gives CASSPPYFRGPWSTQYF. J is TRBJ2-3 and V is TRBV18; TRBD1 agrees at 7 bases. V shed 0 bases and J 9 bases; nucleotides not matched to a gene: 15. Germline CDR1 and CDR2: KGHSH and LQKENI. The length of the CDR3 is 17 residues.